A single T cell receptor beta chain is shown here with its context. Its specificity is unknown. The sample belongs to a study of cytomegalovirus exposure and HLA in healthy donors. V shed 3 bases and J shed 5 bases, with 16 bases lying between them. The CDR3 is 15 amino acids. Germline loops: CDR1 SGHVS, CDR2 FNYEAQ. Whole-study results and caveats: The study dropped some indistinguishable V segments, TRBV6-2 and TRBV6-3 among them.

The primer mix had 60 Vbeta and 13 Jbeta primers. Only in-frame clones appear in the TCRdb table, and some are missing; sequencing was by immunoSEQ multiplex PCR. The profile covers some 150,000 clones, with over 75% appearing a single time and roughly 2.9% taken by the ten largest. The V gene is TRBV7-6, the J gene TRBJ2-5, with D tentatively TRBD2 (6 bases). This clonotype originated in a young woman in good health and CMV-seronegative. Specimen: PBMCs. CDR3 coding DNA: TGTGCCAGCAGCTTCGGGGTGACCCGGGGGGAGACCCAGTACTTC. This sequence encodes CASSFGVTRGETQYF.